Shown below are 30 T cell receptor beta chains from a single sample sequenced in a study of identifying expanded T cells in peripheral blood. Only in-frame clones appear in the TCRdb table, and some are missing; sequencing was by immunoSEQ multiplex PCR. The data show about 83,000 clones, 89% seen once. Sequenced input: blood. Receptors were obtained from a person aged 18 to 75 in good health.

This chain links TRBV5-6 with TRBJ1-4, with D possibly matching TRBD1 (5 bases). The CDR3 loop spans 13 amino acids. Germline V gene lookup returns CDR1 SGHDT and CDR2 YYEEEE. Trimming took 7 bases from V and 4 from J, leaving 11 bases between them. The CDR3 DNA is TGTGCCAGCGGGGACGGTCTTAATGAAAAACTGTTTTTT. Protein: CASGDGLNEKLFF. Looking up the rest from reference TRBV5-6 and TRBJ1-4 gives the full variable domain: DAGVTQSPTHLIKTRGQQVTLRCSPKSGHDTVSWYQQALGQGPQFIFQYYEEEERQRGNFPDRFSGHQFPNYSSELNVNALLLGDSALYLCASGDGLNEKLFFGSGTQLSVL.

This clone occurred a few times. The chain couples TRBV27 to TRBJ1-2; 7 bases are shared with TRBD1. The CDR3 length is 15 residues. The germline V gene has CDR1 MNHEY and CDR2 SMNVEV (reference sequence). Trimming at V came to 8 bases and at J to 8 bases, leaving 17 bases not matched to a gene. The CDR3 nucleotides read TGTGCCAGCGGGACGGGAGGGGGCAGATTCGGCGGCTACACCTTC. Amino acid sequence: CASGTGGGRFGGYTF.

This sequence joins TRBV5-3 and TRBJ2-1; the match to TRBD2 covers 7 bases. TRBV5-3 carries the ORF label, with uncertain function. This CDR3 contains 16 residues. V shed 1 base and J 3 bases; nucleotides not matched to a gene: 7. This CDR3 is CARSLKSGAIYNEQFF. CDR3 sequence (DNA): TGTGCCAGAAGCTTGAAGAGCGGGGCAATCTACAATGAGCAGTTCTTC.

This clone was picked up one time. This chain's CDR3 is CAISPGPGTANEKLFF. CDR3 in DNA: TGTGCCATCAGTCCGGGGCCCGGGACAGCGAATGAAAAACTGTTTTTT. The chain employs TRBV10-3 and TRBJ1-4; 7 nucleotides line up with TRBD1. The CDR3 runs to 16 residues. Germline values: CDR1 ENHRY, CDR2 SYGVKD. Trimming removed 5 bases from V and 5 bases from J; junction bases left unmatched: 11.

The rearrangement uses TRBV14 and TRBJ2-7, with a weak D call TRBD2 (6 bases). Deletions cut 4 bases from V and 4 bases from J, with 17 bases between. CDR1 is SGHDN and CDR2 is FVKESK in the germline V gene. The CDR3 is 15 residues long. This CDR3 reads CASSRGLGRGYEQYF. The CDR3, as DNA: TGTGCCAGCAGCCGCGGACTGGGACGGGGGTACGAGCAGTACTTC.

This clone was observed a few times. CDR3 sequence (DNA): TGTGCCAGCAGCTTGGCCCAGCAGGGGATGGATTCACCCCTCCACTTT. Translating gives CASSLAQQGMDSPLHF. The chain uses TRBV5-4 and TRBJ1-6; D perhaps matches TRBD1 (6 bases). Trimming cost V 0 bases and J 8 bases, with 15 bases left between them. This CDR3 is built from 16 residues. The germline gives CDR1 SGHNT, CDR2 YYREEE (reference sequence).

The chain joins TRBV10-3 to TRBJ1-5, with 7 bases lining up with TRBD1. V was pared by 6 bases and J by 5 bases, with 4 bases of the junction left unmatched. This CDR3 is 13 amino acids long. From germline, CDR1 is ENHRY and CDR2 SYGVKD. CDR3 region: CAISRDRDQPQHF. CDR3 DNA sequence: TGTGCCATCAGCCGGGACAGAGATCAGCCCCAGCATTTT.

The V call is TRBV7-3, the J call TRBJ2-7; TRBD2 matches at 7 bases. V trimming: 2 bases; J trimming: 2 bases; junction bases outside the gene matches: 12. Germline V gene sequence: CDR1 SGHTA, CDR2 FQGTGA. The CDR3 loop spans 17 amino acids. Here the CDR3 reads CASSLGLYTSDPYEQYF. CDR3 in DNA: TGTGCCAGCAGCTTAGGGCTCTACACTAGCGACCCCTACGAGCAGTACTTC.

The chain is built from TRBV29-1 and TRBJ1-1, with a possible D match to TRBD1 (5 bases). CDR3 length: 13 amino acids. In germline, CDR1 is SQVTM, CDR2 ANQGSEA. V was clipped by 6 bases and J by 1 base, with 12 bases between them. The CDR3 DNA follows: TGCAGCGTCCCGGGACGTCAGAACACTGAAGCTTTCTTT. Amino acid sequence: CSVPGRQNTEAFF.

This chain connects TRBV6-5 to TRBJ1-2; D call uncertain. The germline V gene encodes CDR1 MNHEY and CDR2 SVGAGI. This CDR3 has 13 residues. Between the trimmed V and J ends, which lost 4 bases and 5 bases, there was a span of 11 bases. The CDR3 spells CASSFVGGYGYTF. The CDR3 DNA reads TGTGCCAGCAGTTTTGTCGGAGGTTATGGCTACACCTTC.

This chain links TRBV7-9 with TRBJ1-2; TRBD1 is a possible D gene (6 bases). The CDR3 covers 16 residues. Deletions cut 5 bases from V and 1 base from J, with 17 bases between. Germline V gene data show CDR1 as SEHNR and CDR2 as FQNEAQ (reference sequence). The CDR3 DNA is TGTGCCAGCAGCCCCCGGGGGGCACAGCTTAACTATGGCTACACCTTC. It translates to CASSPRGAQLNYGYTF. Together with reference TRBV7-9 and TRBJ1-2, the CDR3 gives the full variable domain: DTGVSQNPRHKITKRGQNVTFRCDPISEHNRLYWYRQTLGQGPEFLTYFQNEAQLEKSRLLSDRFSAERPKGSFSTLEIQRTEQGDSAMYLCASSPRGAQLNYGYTFGSGTRLTVV.

The V and J genes are TRBV18 and TRBJ1-1; D is unclear. Germline lookup yields CDR1 KGHSH and CDR2 LQKENI. The CDR3 is 13 amino acids. Trimming took off 5 bases at V and 3 bases at J, with 10 bases between the two ends. The CDR3 loop is CASSAHFDTEAFF. The CDR3 nucleotides are TGTGCCAGCTCAGCCCATTTCGACACTGAAGCTTTCTTT.

The chain has TRBV2 and TRBJ2-5; D uncertain. Per germline, CDR1 SNHLY and CDR2 FYNNEI. Between the trimmed V and J ends, which lost 6 bases and 3 bases, there was a span of 11 bases. This CDR3 is built from 13 residues. The CDR3 loop reads CASRFQPEETQYF. The CDR3 DNA is TGTGCCAGCAGATTCCAGCCAGAAGAGACCCAGTACTTC.

This chain connects TRBV27 to TRBJ1-5; D not resolved. Looked up from germline, CDR1 is MNHEY and CDR2 is SMNVEV (reference sequence). V lost 10 bases and J lost 9, with 22 bases in between. This CDR3 comprises 14 residues. CDR3 protein: CATSPESRARPQHF. The CDR3 DNA is TGTGCCACCTCTCCAGAAAGTAGAGCTCGGCCCCAGCATTTT.

The gene calls are TRBV4-1 and TRBJ2-7, with TRBD2 matching 8 bases. V was clipped by 1 base and J by 2 bases; unmatched bases: 4. CDR1 is MGHRA and CDR2 is YSYEKL in the germline V gene. The CDR3 is 15 residues long. CDR3 DNA: TGCGCCAGCAGCCAAGTTCGGGGGGGCCCCTACGAGCAGTACTTC. Translation gives CASSQVRGGPYEQYF.

There are a few counts of this clone. The CDR3, as DNA: TGTGCCAGCAGTGAAGGTATGGGGTACACTGAAGCTTTCTTT. This sequence encodes CASSEGMGYTEAFF. This rearrangement joins TRBV25-1 to TRBJ1-1, with D hard to call. This CDR3 has 14 residues. Trimming took off 2 bases at V and 3 bases at J, with 10 bases between the two ends. The germline V gene encodes CDR1 MGHDK and CDR2 SYGVNS.

The rearrangement uses TRBV6-4 and TRBJ2-3, with TRBD2 matching 9 bases. Trimming removed 3 bases from V and 2 bases from J; junction bases left unmatched: 3. This CDR3 has 15 residues. Germline CDR1 reads MRHNA; CDR2 reads SNTAGT. CDR3 nucleotide sequence: TGTGCCAGCAGTGAGGGCGGGAGGGCCACAGATACGCAGTATTTT. Amino acid sequence: CASSEGGRATDTQYF.

In this sample, this clone turned up once. This chain joins TRBV6-5 and TRBJ1-1; D unclear. CDR1 and CDR2 (germline): MNHEY, SVGAGI. Trimming left V 2 bases short and J 1 base short, with 11 bases between. The CDR3 extends over 15 amino acids. The DNA of the CDR3 is TGTGCCAGCAGTTACGACTGGGGTTCGAACACTGAAGCTTTCTTT. It translates to CASSYDWGSNTEAFF.

The gene calls are TRBV15 and TRBJ1-2; D is uncertain. Trimming left V 3 bases short and J 4 bases short, with 9 bases between. Germline CDR1 LNHNV, CDR2 YYDKDF (reference sequence). The CDR3 consists of 13 residues. CDR3 sequence (DNA): TGTGCCACCAGCAGCGGAAAGACCTATGGCTACACCTTC. Residues: CATSSGKTYGYTF.

V usage is TRBV28 and J usage is TRBJ1-1, with D uncertain. This CDR3 region has 11 residues. CDR1 and CDR2 (germline): MDHEN, SYDVKM. The V and J ends lost 3 bases and 4 bases respectively, with 3 bases between them. The CDR3 loop is CASSFRTEAFF. CDR3 in DNA: TGTGCCAGCAGTTTTCGCACTGAAGCTTTCTTT.

The rearrangement uses TRBV12-5 and TRBJ2-1, with 11 bases aligning to TRBD2. CDR1 is LGHNT and CDR2 is FRNRAP in the germline V gene. With 5 bases clipped from V and 4 bases from J, the junction kept 13 bases outside the gene matches. This CDR3 contains 18 residues. The CDR3 is CASGPPLLLAGEYNEQFF. The CDR3 DNA reads TGTGCTAGTGGTCCTCCTCTCCTACTAGCGGGGGAGTACAATGAGCAGTTCTTC.

The chain carries TRBV30 and TRBJ1-1; D not resolved. The CDR3 runs to 18 residues. CDR1 GTSNPN and CDR2 SVGIG come from the germline V gene (reference sequence). Trimming removed 2 bases from V and 0 bases from J, with 22 bases in between. The CDR3, as DNA: TGTGCCTGGAGTATCCCCCGCGGTTGGGGAGGTATGAACACTGAAGCTTTCTTT. Residues: CAWSIPRGWGGMNTEAFF.

This chain uses TRBV6-6 with TRBJ1-4; D is possibly TRBD1 (5 bases). V lost 8 bases, J lost 8 bases, and 9 bases lay in between. Germline V gene lookup returns CDR1 MNHNY and CDR2 SVGAGI (reference sequence). The CDR3 runs 11 residues. In nucleotides, the CDR3 is TGTGCCAGCGGGGCAGGGGAAAAACTGTTTTTT. This translates into CASGAGEKLFF.

This sequence joins TRBV5-4 and TRBJ1-1, with 9 nucleotides matching TRBD1. Germline V gene sequence: CDR1 SGHNT, CDR2 YYREEE (reference sequence). This CDR3 has 16 amino acids. V was clipped by 2 bases and J by 2 bases; unmatched bases: 7. CDR3 DNA sequence: TGTGCCAGCAGCTTAGACCTACAGGGGGCAAACACTGAAGCTTTCTTT. Its protein product is CASSLDLQGANTEAFF. Looking up the rest from reference TRBV5-4 and TRBJ1-1 gives the full variable domain: ETGVTQSPTHLIKTRGQQVTLRCSSQSGHNTVSWYQQALGQGPQFIFQYYREEENGRGNFPPRFSGLQFPNYSSELNVNALELDDSALYLCASSLDLQGANTEAFFGQGTRLTVV.

The chain is built from TRBV4-1 and TRBJ1-2, with 8 nucleotides matching TRBD1. The CDR3 consists of 20 residues. With V trimmed by 0 bases and J by 7 bases, 22 bases remained unmatched. Germline-derived CDR1 and CDR2 are MGHRA and YSYEKL. CDR3 DNA: TGCGCCAGCAGCCAAGATGCGGACAGGGCGGCTGTTGGCATATATAGTGGCTACACCTTC. Translating gives CASSQDADRAAVGIYSGYTF.

This chain links TRBV5-4 with TRBJ2-5, with 9 bases matching TRBD1. This CDR3 is 14 amino acids long. Germline values: CDR1 SGHNT, CDR2 YYREEE (reference sequence). Trimming took 0 bases from V and 4 from J; bases not matched to a gene: 1. This CDR3 reads CASSLGQGGETQYF. In DNA, the CDR3 is TGTGCCAGCAGCTTGGGACAGGGGGGAGAGACCCAGTACTTC.

The V and J genes are TRBV5-1 and TRBJ2-3; 14 nucleotides line up with TRBD2. Germline V gene data show CDR1 as SGHRS and CDR2 as YFSETQ. The CDR3 totals 16 residues. Unmatched junction bases numbered 9, after V lost 4 bases and J lost 8 bases. CDR3 loop: CASSPRLAGGESTQYF. The CDR3 DNA is TGCGCCAGCAGCCCTCGACTAGCGGGGGGGGAGAGTACGCAGTATTTT.

V usage is TRBV6-4 and J usage is TRBJ2-2; a possible D gene is TRBD1 (6 bases). V lost 7 bases to trimming and J lost 1 base, with 10 bases between them. The CDR3 is 14 amino acids. Germline assignment: CDR1 MRHNA and CDR2 SNTAGT. The CDR3 DNA follows: TGTGCCAGCAAAACGGACAGGAACACCGGGGAGCTGTTTTTT. It translates to CASKTDRNTGELFF.

The rearrangement uses TRBV18 and TRBJ1-3, with a weak D call TRBD1 (5 bases). The V gene's germline CDR1 is KGHSH and CDR2 LQKENI. V dropped 3 bases and J dropped 4 bases, with 16 bases sitting between them. The CDR3 has 16 residues. The CDR3 DNA reads TGTGCCAGCTCACCCCTAGGGACCGATACGGGAAACACCATATATTTT. This codes for CASSPLGTDTGNTIYF.

The chain links TRBV28 to TRBJ1-1, with 7 bases matching TRBD1. Germline V gene sequence: CDR1 MDHEN, CDR2 SYDVKM. CDR3 size: 13 residues. J gave up 7 bases and V 7 bases, and 9 bases lay outside the gene matches. DNA of the CDR3: TGTGCCAGCACCCTACCGACAGGGATTGAAGCTTTCTTT. Encoded protein: CASTLPTGIEAFF.